This T cell receptor beta chain was sequenced in a study of control samples from healthy donors and cancer patients. Produced via immunoSEQ multiplex PCR; TCRdb's table is partial and in-frame only. The sample shows 150,000 to 200,000 clones, around 87% of them seen only once. V lost 2 bases and J lost 2, with 8 bases in between. The CDR3 is 14 amino acids. Germline-derived CDR1 and CDR2 are MNHNS and SASEGT. The chain recombines TRBV6-1 with TRBJ2-3, with a possible D match to TRBD1 (5 bases). This TCR came from a woman aged 45-65 years in good health. Sample: blood. CDR3 bases: TGTGCCAGCAGTGAAACAGGCAACACAGATACGCAGTATTTT. Translating it yields CASSETGNTDTQYF.